Shown below are 19 T cell receptor beta chains from a single sample sequenced in a study of Ad26.COV2.S vaccination and SARS-CoV-2 variants. Sample treatment: roughly 20 received Ad26.COV2.S at low or high dose, single or two shots; roughly five received placebo; per-sample allocation not given. Each sample was drawn 63 days after the first injection (of vaccine or placebo). Libraries were prepared by immunoSEQ multiplex PCR; TCRdb keeps only in-frame clonotypes and omits some of them. The sample yields 350,000 to 400,000 clones, around nine tenths seen once. This specimen consisted of peripheral blood, obtained in a trial of Ad26.COV2.S vaccine versus placebo. These receptors came from a person aged 18-60 years who received the Ad26.COV2.S COVID-19 vaccine or a placebo.

The V call is TRBV18, the J call TRBJ1-5, with 11 nucleotides matching TRBD1. This CDR3 has 15 residues. Trimming removed 3 bases from V and 4 bases from J; junction bases left unmatched: 2. Germline CDR1 reads KGHSH; CDR2 reads LQKENI. The CDR3 DNA reads TGTGCCAGCTCACCTGGGACAGGGGGGAATCAGCCCCAGCATTTT. Translated: CASSPGTGGNQPQHF.

This clone showed up just a few times. V and J are TRBV29-1 and TRBJ1-3; no clear D gene. The CDR3 contains 14 residues. The V gene's germline CDR1 is SQVTM and CDR2 ANQGSEA. Trimming cost V 7 bases and J 0 bases, with 13 bases left between them. CDR3 sequence reads: CSASLMNSGNTIYF. The CDR3, as DNA: TGCAGCGCCTCTTTGATGAACTCTGGAAACACCATATATTTT.

This clone was recorded only once. This chain connects TRBV11-3 to TRBJ2-1; 7 nucleotides line up with TRBD2. CDR1 and CDR2 from the germline V gene are SGHNT and YENEEA. V lost 4 bases and J lost 1; bases outside the gene matches: 1. The CDR3 loop spans 14 amino acids. For the CDR3, the DNA is TGTGCCAGCAGCTCGGGGGGATCCTACAATGAGCAGTTCTTC. Its translation is CASSSGGSYNEQFF.

A note on this clone: Other DNA sequences in this sample translate to the same CDR3. This rearrangement joins TRBV2 to TRBJ1-5; the D is unclear. V lost 3 bases and J lost 4, with 4 bases in between. In germline, CDR1 is SNHLY, CDR2 FYNNEI. The CDR3 is made up of 12 amino acids. In DNA form, the CDR3 reads TGTGCCAGCAGTGACAGTAATCAGCCCCAGCATTTT. Translation: CASSDSNQPQHF.

The V call is TRBV9, the J call TRBJ1-4; D gene uncertain. The CDR3 covers 13 residues. Germline loops: CDR1 SGDLS, CDR2 YYNGEE. The V gene lost 0 bases and the J gene lost 8 bases, with 8 bases spanning the gap. The CDR3 coding sequence is TGTGCCAGCAGCGTAGACCTGGGGGAAAAACTGTTTTTT. Protein sequence: CASSVDLGEKLFF.

The chain has TRBV6-5 and TRBJ1-1; unclear D gene. From germline, CDR1 is MNHEY and CDR2 SVGAGI. The CDR3 runs to 13 residues. Trimming cost V 6 bases and J 11 bases, with 19 bases left between them. CDR3 sequence: CASSLSPQLNAFF. Written as DNA, the CDR3 is TGTGCCAGCAGCCTTAGCCCTCAACTGAATGCTTTCTTT.

The chain combines TRBV11-3 with TRBJ2-1; D is possibly TRBD1 (5 bases). V lost 2 bases to trimming and J lost 7 bases, with 15 bases between them. Germline assignment: CDR1 SGHNT and CDR2 YENEEA. The CDR3 is made up of 15 amino acids. For the CDR3, the DNA is TGTGCCAGCAGCTTAAATCGGCAGGGAATAAATGAGCAGTTCTTC. Translation gives CASSLNRQGINEQFF.

The chain recombines TRBV10-3 with TRBJ2-1, with 10 bases fitting TRBD1. From germline, CDR1 is ENHRY and CDR2 SYGVKD. Trimming at V came to 6 bases and at J to 4 bases, leaving 3 bases not matched to a gene. The CDR3 is 14 amino acids. CDR3: CAIRGTGDYNEQFF. CDR3 bases: TGTGCCATCAGGGGGACAGGGGATTACAATGAGCAGTTCTTC.

The gene calls are TRBV2 and TRBJ2-3, with D hard to call. V was shortened by 8 bases and J by 1 base, with 4 bases between the two germline ends. This CDR3 is built from 11 residues. CDR1 and CDR2 (germline): SNHLY, FYNNEI. The CDR3 loop reads CASRGTDTQYF. In DNA form, the CDR3 reads TGTGCCAGCCGGGGCACAGATACGCAGTATTTT.

The chain has TRBV6-5 and TRBJ1-4; D is unresolved. V lost 5 bases to trimming and J lost 3 bases, with 10 bases between them. The CDR3 is made up of 14 amino acids. Germline V gene data show CDR1 as MNHEY and CDR2 as SVGAGI. This CDR3 is CASSTGMANEKLFF. Here the CDR3 DNA reads TGTGCCAGCAGTACGGGGATGGCTAATGAAAAACTGTTTTTT.

The rearrangement uses TRBV11-3 and TRBJ1-1, with D possibly matching TRBD1 (5 bases). The V gene's germline CDR1 is SGHNT and CDR2 YENEEA. CDR3 length: 13 residues. V lost 6 bases and J 4 bases, leaving 12 bases between the germline ends. This CDR3 is CASSRSGVTEAFF. CDR3 coding DNA: TGTGCCAGCAGTCGGTCGGGGGTCACTGAAGCTTTCTTT. Full variable domain (remainder filled in from reference TRBV11-3 and TRBJ1-1): EAGVVQSPRYKIIEKKQPVAFWCNPISGHNTLYWYLQNLGQGPELLIRYENEEAVDDSQLPKDRFSAERLKGVDSTLKIQPAELGDSAVYLCASSRSGVTEAFFGQGTRLTVV.

Worth noting for this clone: Other DNA sequences in the same sample also yield this CDR3. The chain carries TRBV3-1 (or the pseudogene TRBV3-2) and TRBJ2-7; D call uncertain. Germline V gene lookup returns CDR1 LGHDT and CDR2 YNNKEL (reference sequence). This CDR3 comprises 11 residues. V was shortened by 1 base and J by 4 bases, with 2 bases between the two germline ends. The CDR3 coding sequence is TGTGCCAGCAGCCAAGGGTACGAGCAGTACTTC. This sequence encodes CASSQGYEQYF.

The chain combines TRBV18 with TRBJ2-2; 10 nucleotides agree with TRBD1. J was trimmed by 6 bases and V by 2 bases; bases with no gene match: 6. This CDR3 has 16 residues. The germline V gene has CDR1 KGHSH and CDR2 LQKENI. The CDR3 DNA sequence: TGTGCCAGCTCACCAAGGTCGGACAGGGGGTCCGGGGAGCTGTTTTTT. Translating it yields CASSPRSDRGSGELFF.

The chain uses TRBV4-1 and TRBJ1-4; no definite D call. Trimming removed 1 base from V and 7 bases from J, with 7 bases in between. Germline CDR1 MGHRA, CDR2 YSYEKL. The CDR3 is 13 amino acids. DNA for the CDR3: TGCGCCAGCAGCCAAGCCGTATTTGAAAAACTGTTTTTT. Translated, it gives CASSQAVFEKLFF.

The chain combines TRBV6-1 with TRBJ2-7, with D tentatively TRBD1 (5 bases). The CDR3 runs 14 residues. Germline V gene lookup returns CDR1 MNHNS and CDR2 SASEGT. V lost 2 bases to trimming and J lost 0 bases, with 8 bases between them. The CDR3 region is CASSEQGHSYEQYF. The CDR3 DNA sequence: TGTGCCAGCAGTGAACAGGGCCACTCCTACGAGCAGTACTTC.

There are a few counts of this clone. The chain couples TRBV18 to TRBJ2-3; D is unclear. V dropped 0 bases and J dropped 0 bases, with 10 bases sitting between them. This CDR3 contains 16 residues. From germline, CDR1 is KGHSH and CDR2 LQKENI. CDR3 DNA sequence: TGTGCCAGCTCACCACCGTACACGAGTAGCACAGATACGCAGTATTTT. Translation: CASSPPYTSSTDTQYF.

The CDR3 nucleotides are TGTGCCAGTAGTAAACGGAGGGAGACTGAAGCTTTCTTT. Its protein is CASSKRRETEAFF. This chain connects TRBV19 to TRBJ1-1; D is uncertain. V gave up 4 bases and J gave up 5 bases, with 11 bases separating them. This CDR3 has 13 amino acids. Germline V lookup: CDR1 LNHDA, CDR2 SQIVND (reference sequence).

This clone was observed once. The chain recombines TRBV2 with TRBJ1-1; D call uncertain. The V end lost 7 bases, the J end lost 0 bases, and 6 bases lay between the germline ends. The CDR3 is 12 amino acids. Germline V gene data show CDR1 as SNHLY and CDR2 as FYNNEI. CDR3 loop: CASKGMNTEAFF. CDR3 nucleotides: TGTGCCAGCAAAGGGATGAACACTGAAGCTTTCTTT.

The chain joins TRBV2 to TRBJ2-7; tentative D call: TRBD2 (5 bases). The CDR3 spans 13 residues. In germline, CDR1 is SNHLY, CDR2 FYNNEI. Between the trimmed V and J ends, which lost 5 bases and 3 bases, there was a span of 11 bases. The CDR3 DNA is TGTGCCAGCAGTCTCCGCCGGGGCTACGAGCAGTACTTC. Translating gives CASSLRRGYEQYF.